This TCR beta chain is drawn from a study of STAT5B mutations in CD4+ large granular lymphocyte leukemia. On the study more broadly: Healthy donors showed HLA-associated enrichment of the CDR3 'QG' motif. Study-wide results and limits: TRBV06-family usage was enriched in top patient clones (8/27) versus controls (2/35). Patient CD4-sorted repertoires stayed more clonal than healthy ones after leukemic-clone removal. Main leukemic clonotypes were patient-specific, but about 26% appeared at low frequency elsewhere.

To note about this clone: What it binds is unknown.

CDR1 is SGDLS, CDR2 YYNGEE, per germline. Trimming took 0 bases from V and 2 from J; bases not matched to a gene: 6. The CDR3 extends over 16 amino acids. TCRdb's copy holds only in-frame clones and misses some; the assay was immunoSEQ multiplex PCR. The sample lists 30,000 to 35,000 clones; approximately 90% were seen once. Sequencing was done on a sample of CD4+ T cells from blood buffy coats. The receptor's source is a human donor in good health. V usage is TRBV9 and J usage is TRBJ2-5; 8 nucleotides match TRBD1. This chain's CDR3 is CASSVAGGTPQETQYF. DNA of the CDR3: TGTGCCAGCAGCGTAGCAGGGGGCACGCCGCAAGAGACCCAGTACTTC.